Listed here are 15 T cell receptor beta chains from one sample, sequenced in a study of T cells in women clearing cervical HPV infection. Libraries were prepared by immunoSEQ multiplex PCR; TCRdb keeps only in-frame clonotypes and omits some of them. Recorded here are around 23,000 clones; the top ten clones represent about 8.8%. The sequenced material came from blood buffy coat. These receptors were taken from a woman between 18 and 69 years old with a cervical HPV16 infection that either progressed to CIN3+ or cleared (not recorded which).

Regarding this clone: The missing CDR3 end, 3 residues past where the read stops, is filled in from the germline J gene. V gene TRBV11-2 combines with J gene TRBJ2-3; D perhaps matches TRBD1 (5 bases). The ends were cut back, 2 bases at V and 2 bases at J, with 8 bases in the middle. The CDR3 has 14 residues. CDR1 is SGHAT and CDR2 is FQNNGV in the germline V gene. CDR3 in amino acids: CASSLNGATDTQYF. CDR3 bases read: TGTGCCAGCAGCTTAAATGGGGCCACAGATACG. Full variable domain (remainder filled in from reference TRBV11-2 and TRBJ2-3): EAGVAQSPRYKIIEKRQSVAFWCNPISGHATLYWYQQILGQGPKLLIQFQNNGVVDDSQLPKDRFSAERLKGVDSTLKIQPAKLEDSAVYLCASSLNGATDTQYFGPGTRLTVL.

Details on this clone: The CDR3 is cut off 3 residues early in the read; its end comes from the germline J gene. J is TRBJ2-2 and V is TRBV6-2 or TRBV6-3; possible D gene TRBD2, 5 bases. This CDR3 has 16 amino acids. From germline, CDR1 is MNHEY and CDR2 SVGEGT. V dropped 6 bases and J dropped 0 bases, with 14 bases sitting between them. CDR3 residues: CASRGSALANTGELFF. CDR3 DNA (partial): TGTGCCAGCAGGGGTAGCGCCTTAGCGAACACCGGGGAG.

On this clone itself: A junction boundary mismatches the germline segment, possibly from a read error. The read ends 3 residues early relative to the CDR3; the germline J gene fills the gap. The chain employs TRBV29-1 and TRBJ2-7; possible D gene TRBD1, 6 bases. This CDR3 has 12 amino acids. The germline V gene has CDR1 SQVTM and CDR2 ANQGSEA. The CDR3 protein is CSVVRGGPEQYF. CDR3 DNA, as far as it was read: TGCAGTGTTGTCAGGGGTGGGCCCGAG.

Comment on this clone: The read terminates 3 residues ahead of where the CDR3 ends, so the germline J gene completes it. This chain links TRBV7-2 with TRBJ1-1; the D gene is possibly TRBD1 (5 bases). The CDR3 spans 14 residues. Germline V gene sequence: CDR1 SGHTA, CDR2 FQGNSA. The V end lost 1 base, the J end lost 4 bases, and 10 bases lay between the germline ends. Incomplete CDR3 DNA: TGTGCCAGCAGCTTAGGGGGCGGCGGCACTGAA. This encodes CASSLGGGGTE. The entire CDR3 sequence reads CASSLGGGGTEAFF. The complete variable domain, with remaining parts taken from reference TRBV7-2 and TRBJ1-1, reads GAGVSQSPSNKVTEKGKDVELRCDPISGHTALYWYRQSLGQGLEFLIYFQGNSAPDKSGLPSDRFSAERTGGSVSTLTIQRTQQEDSAVYLCASSLGGGGTEAFFGQGTRLTVV.

Notes on this clone: At one end, the junction sequence differs from germline, possibly due to a read error. The read is 3 residues too short to cover the CDR3 end, so that end is filled in from the germline J gene. V gene TRBV5-4 combines with J gene TRBJ1-2; 12 bases agree with TRBD1. The CDR3 is made up of 14 amino acids. Germline assignment: CDR1 SGHNT and CDR2 YYREEE (reference sequence). The chain's CDR3 is CTSSLGQGARGYTF. The part of the CDR3 DNA that was read is TGTACCAGCAGCTTGGGACAGGGGGCGCGGGGC.

About this clone itself: Read sequence stops 3 residues before the CDR3 end, and the germline J gene provides the missing end. This rearrangement joins TRBV27 to TRBJ2-7, with 10 positions matching TRBD1. V gave up 5 bases and J gave up 6 bases; unmatched junction bases: 10. There are 15 residues in the CDR3. Per germline, CDR1 MNHEY and CDR2 SMNVEV (reference sequence). CDR3 DNA, as far as it was read: TGTGCCAGCAGTCCTGCCGGGACAGGGGTCCGCGAG. Residues: CASSPAGTGVRE. In full, the CDR3 reads CASSPAGTGVREQYF.

For this clone: The sequenced fragment ends 3 residues before the CDR3 boundary, so the rest is inferred from the germline J gene. The chain recombines TRBV7-2 with TRBJ1-3; TRBD1 matches 7 bases. From germline, CDR1 is SGHTA and CDR2 FQGNSA. The CDR3 runs to 15 residues. With 5 bases clipped from V and 0 bases from J, the junction kept 4 bases outside the gene matches. The chain's CDR3 is CASSRDSISGNTIYF. The DNA read from the CDR3 is TGTGCCAGCAGCCGGGACAGTATCTCTGGAAACACC.

About this clone: The read terminates 3 residues ahead of where the CDR3 ends, so the germline J gene completes it. The V and J genes are TRBV30 and TRBJ1-1; TRBD1 might be the D (6 bases). V was clipped by 5 bases and J by 0 bases, with 16 bases between them. The CDR3 is 15 amino acids. Germline V CDR1 and CDR2: GTSNPN, SVGIG (reference sequence). CDR3 sequence: CAWDSRGILNTEAFF. CDR3 DNA (partial): TGTGCCTGGGATTCAAGGGGGATCTTGAACACTGAA. The entire variable domain, with the rest obtained from reference TRBV30 and TRBJ1-1, is as follows: SQTIHQWPATLVQPVGSPLSLECTVEGTSNPNLYWYRQAAGRGLQLLFYSVGIGQISSEVPQNLSASRPQDRQFILSSKKLLLSDSGFYLCAWDSRGILNTEAFFGQGTRLTVV.

In the case of this clone: The read halts 3 residues ahead of the CDR3 end, with the missing end drawn from the germline J gene. The chain recombines TRBV30 with TRBJ2-5; D uncertain. The CDR3 has 12 amino acids. Per germline, CDR1 GTSNPN and CDR2 SVGIG (reference sequence). Trimming shortened V by 2 bases and J by 2 bases, and 6 bases separated the two germline ends. Incomplete CDR3 DNA: TGTGCCTGGAGTCCAGGTCAAGAGACC. This sequence encodes CAWSPGQET. The full CDR3 sequence reads CAWSPGQETQYF. Full variable domain (rest looked up from reference TRBV30 and TRBJ2-5): SQTIHQWPATLVQPVGSPLSLECTVEGTSNPNLYWYRQAAGRGLQLLFYSVGIGQISSEVPQNLSASRPQDRQFILSSKKLLLSDSGFYLCAWSPGQETQYFGPGTRLLVL.

In the case of this clone: Coverage ceases 3 residues before the CDR3 finishes, and the germline J gene fills in the end. The chain employs TRBV5-1 and TRBJ2-5; TRBD2 matches 8 bases. The germline gives CDR1 SGHRS, CDR2 YFSETQ. This CDR3 comprises 13 residues. V lost 1 base, J lost 4 bases, and 0 bases stayed unmatched. The CDR3 DNA, read in part, is TGCGCCAGCAGCTTGACTAGCGGAGAGACC. Its translation: CASSLTSGET. The whole CDR3 is CASSLTSGETQYF.

For this clone: The CDR3 extends 3 residues past the end of the read, so its final part is completed from the germline J gene. The chain recombines TRBV29-1 with TRBJ2-3; TRBD2 matches 11 bases. The length of the CDR3 is 17 residues. The V and J ends lost 3 bases and 5 bases, in that order; junction bases with no gene match: 13. Per the germline V gene, CDR1 is SQVTM and CDR2 is ANQGSEA. CDR3 DNA (partial): TGCAGCGTTGAGGGCTGGGCTAGCGGGGGGTCTCAAGATACG. It specifies CSVEGWASGGSQDT. The complete CDR3 sequence is CSVEGWASGGSQDTQYF.

Notes on this clone: A junction boundary mismatches the germline segment, possibly from a read error. The missing CDR3 end, 3 residues past where the read stops, is filled in from the germline J gene. The chain carries TRBV2 and TRBJ1-3, with D perhaps matching TRBD1 (6 bases). Germline values: CDR1 SNHLY, CDR2 FYNNEI. This CDR3 is 13 amino acids long. This CDR3 reads CASRQGSGDTIYF. The sequenced part of the CDR3 DNA is TGTGCCAGCAGACAGGGCTCTGGAGACACC.

To note about this clone: Mismatch with germline at one junction end may stem from a read error. Sequencing ends 3 residues short of the CDR3 end; the germline J gene provides the rest. This chain uses TRBV4-2 with TRBJ1-4, with 8 bases aligning to TRBD1. This CDR3 comprises 15 residues. CDR1 is LGHNA and CDR2 is YNFKEQ in the germline V gene. The covered CDR3 bases are TGCGCCAGCAGCCAGGGGGGACAGGAAAATGAAAAA. This encodes CASSQGGQENEK. From start to end, the CDR3 is CASSQGGQENEKLFF.

About this clone: The sequenced fragment ends 3 residues before the CDR3 boundary, so the rest is inferred from the germline J gene. The chain employs TRBV19 and TRBJ1-1, with D perhaps matching TRBD1 (5 bases). V was shortened by 8 bases and J by 3 bases, with 13 bases between the two germline ends. This CDR3 spans 13 amino acids. CDR1 and CDR2 (germline): LNHDA, SQIVND (reference sequence). CDR3 region: CASQGQGHTEAFF. The CDR3 DNA, read in part, is TGTGCCAGTCAAGGGCAGGGTCACACTGAA.

Comment on this clone: The read terminates 3 residues ahead of where the CDR3 ends, so the germline J gene completes it. The V call is TRBV5-1, the J call TRBJ2-5; D may be TRBD1 (6 bases). V shed 2 bases and J shed 2 bases, with 7 bases lying between them. Germline V CDR1 and CDR2: SGHRS, YFSETQ. The CDR3 sequence is 13 residues long. Partial CDR3 DNA: TGCGCCAGCAGCTTTGGACAGCAAGAGACC. Amino acid sequence: CASSFGQQET. The whole CDR3 sequence reads CASSFGQQETQYF.